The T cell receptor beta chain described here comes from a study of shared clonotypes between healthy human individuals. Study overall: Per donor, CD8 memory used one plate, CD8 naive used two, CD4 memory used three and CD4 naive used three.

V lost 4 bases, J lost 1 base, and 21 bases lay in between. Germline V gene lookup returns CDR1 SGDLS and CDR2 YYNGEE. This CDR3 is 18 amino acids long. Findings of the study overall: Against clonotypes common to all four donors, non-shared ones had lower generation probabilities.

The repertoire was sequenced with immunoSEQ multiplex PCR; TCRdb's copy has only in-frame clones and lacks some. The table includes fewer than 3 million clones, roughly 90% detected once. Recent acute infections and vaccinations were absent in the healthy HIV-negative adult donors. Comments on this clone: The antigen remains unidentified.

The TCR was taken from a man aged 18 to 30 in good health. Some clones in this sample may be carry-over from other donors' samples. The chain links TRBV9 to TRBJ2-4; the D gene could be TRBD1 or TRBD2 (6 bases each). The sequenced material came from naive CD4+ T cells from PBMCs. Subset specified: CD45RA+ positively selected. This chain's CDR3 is CASSPRGGPERAKNIQYF. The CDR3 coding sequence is TGTGCCAGCAGCCCGCGAGGGGGGCCGGAGCGCGCCAAAAACATTCAGTACTTC.